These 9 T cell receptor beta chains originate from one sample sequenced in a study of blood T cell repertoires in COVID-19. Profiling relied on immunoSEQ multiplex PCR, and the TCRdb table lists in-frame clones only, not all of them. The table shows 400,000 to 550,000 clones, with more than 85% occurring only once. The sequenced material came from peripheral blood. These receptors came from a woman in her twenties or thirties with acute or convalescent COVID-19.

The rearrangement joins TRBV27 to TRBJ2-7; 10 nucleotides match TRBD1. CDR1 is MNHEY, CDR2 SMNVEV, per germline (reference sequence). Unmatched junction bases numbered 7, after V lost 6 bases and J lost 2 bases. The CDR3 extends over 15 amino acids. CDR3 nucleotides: TGTGCCAGCAGGGACAGGGGGATTATAACCTACGAGCAGTACTTC. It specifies CASRDRGIITYEQYF.

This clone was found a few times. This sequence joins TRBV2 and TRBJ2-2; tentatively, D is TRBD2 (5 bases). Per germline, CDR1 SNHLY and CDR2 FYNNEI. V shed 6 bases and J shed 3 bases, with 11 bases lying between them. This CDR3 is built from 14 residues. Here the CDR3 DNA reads TGTGCCAGCAGAGGAGGACTGTACACCGGGGAGCTGTTTTTT. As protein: CASRGGLYTGELFF.

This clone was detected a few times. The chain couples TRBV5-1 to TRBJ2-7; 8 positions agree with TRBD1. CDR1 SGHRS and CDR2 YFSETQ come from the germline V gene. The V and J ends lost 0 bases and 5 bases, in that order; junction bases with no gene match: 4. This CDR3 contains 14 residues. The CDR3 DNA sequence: TGCGCCAGCAGCTTGGGCAGGGGGCACGACGAGCAGTACTTC. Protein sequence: CASSLGRGHDEQYF.

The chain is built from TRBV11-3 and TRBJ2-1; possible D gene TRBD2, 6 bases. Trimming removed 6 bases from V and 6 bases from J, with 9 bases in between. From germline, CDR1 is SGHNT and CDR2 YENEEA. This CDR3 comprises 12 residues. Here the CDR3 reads CASSLEGNEQFF. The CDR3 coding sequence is TGTGCCAGCAGTTTGGAGGGCAATGAGCAGTTCTTC.

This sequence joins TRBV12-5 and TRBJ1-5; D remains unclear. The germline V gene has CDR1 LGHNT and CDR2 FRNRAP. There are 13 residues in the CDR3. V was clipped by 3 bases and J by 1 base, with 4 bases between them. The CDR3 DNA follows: TGTGCTAGTGGTTTCAGGAGCAATCAGCCCCAGCATTTT. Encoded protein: CASGFRSNQPQHF.

The CDR3 here is CAARYSGTGGAWTEAFF. The CDR3, as DNA: TGTGCCGCGCGATATTCCGGGACAGGGGGCGCCTGGACTGAAGCTTTCTTT. The chain carries TRBV19 and TRBJ1-1, with 12 bases that match TRBD1. Trimming at V came to 11 bases and at J to 5 bases, leaving 18 bases not matched to a gene. The CDR3 consists of 17 residues. Germline V gene lookup returns CDR1 LNHDA and CDR2 SQIVND (reference sequence).

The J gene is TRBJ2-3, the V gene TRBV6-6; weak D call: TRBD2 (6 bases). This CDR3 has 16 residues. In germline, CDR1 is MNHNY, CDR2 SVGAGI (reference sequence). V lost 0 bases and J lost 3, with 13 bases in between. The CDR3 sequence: CASSYSKAGRTDTQYF. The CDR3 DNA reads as TGTGCCAGCAGTTACTCGAAGGCGGGGAGGACAGATACGCAGTATTTT.

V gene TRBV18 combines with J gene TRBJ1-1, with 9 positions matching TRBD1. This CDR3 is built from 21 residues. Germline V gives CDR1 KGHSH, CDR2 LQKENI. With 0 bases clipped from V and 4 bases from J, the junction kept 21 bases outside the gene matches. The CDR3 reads CASSPPLGPGQGTWFSTEAFF. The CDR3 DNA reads TGTGCCAGCTCACCACCGTTAGGTCCCGGACAGGGGACTTGGTTCTCCACTGAAGCTTTCTTT. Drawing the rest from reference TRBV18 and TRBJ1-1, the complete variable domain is NAGVMQNPRHLVRRRGQEARLRCSPMKGHSHVYWYRQLPEEGLKFMVYLQKENIIDESGMPKERFSAEFPKEGPSILRIQQVVRGDSAAYFCASSPPLGPGQGTWFSTEAFFGQGTRLTVV.

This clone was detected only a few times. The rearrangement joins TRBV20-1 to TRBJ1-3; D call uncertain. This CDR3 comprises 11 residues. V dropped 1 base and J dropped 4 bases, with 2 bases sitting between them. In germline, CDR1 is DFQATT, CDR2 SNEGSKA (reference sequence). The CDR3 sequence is CSARVGNTIYF. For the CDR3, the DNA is TGCAGTGCTAGAGTAGGAAACACCATATATTTT.